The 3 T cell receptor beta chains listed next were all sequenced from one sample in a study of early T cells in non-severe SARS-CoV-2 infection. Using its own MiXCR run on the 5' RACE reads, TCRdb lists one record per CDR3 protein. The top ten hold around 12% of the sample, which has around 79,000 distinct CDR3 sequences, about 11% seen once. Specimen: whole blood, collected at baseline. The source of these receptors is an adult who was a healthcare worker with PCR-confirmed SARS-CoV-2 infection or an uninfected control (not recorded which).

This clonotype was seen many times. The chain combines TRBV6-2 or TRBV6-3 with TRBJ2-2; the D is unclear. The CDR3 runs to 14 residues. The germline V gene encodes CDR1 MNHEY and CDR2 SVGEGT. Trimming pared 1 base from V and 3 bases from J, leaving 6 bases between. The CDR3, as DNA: TGTGCCAGCAGTTACTACCCATACACCGGGGAGCTGTTTTTT. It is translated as CASSYYPYTGELFF.

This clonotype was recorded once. CDR3 sequence (DNA): TGCGCCAGCAGCCAAGACAGTGGACGCACAGATACGCAGTATTTT. It encodes CASSQDSGRTDTQYF. The genes are TRBV4-3 and TRBJ2-3; D call uncertain. Deletions cut 0 bases from V and 1 base from J, with 8 bases between. CDR3 size: 15 residues. CDR1 is LGHNA, CDR2 YSLEER, per germline.

DNA for the CDR3: TGCAGTGCTAGAGCCAGCGGGGGATCCTACAATGAGCAGTTCTTC. Residues: CSARASGGSYNEQFF. V gene TRBV20-1 combines with J gene TRBJ2-1; 8 nucleotides match TRBD2. Germline V gene data show CDR1 as DFQATT and CDR2 as SNEGSKA (reference sequence). The CDR3 totals 15 residues. Germline trimming cut 1 base from V and 1 base from J; bases unmatched to any gene: 3.